This T cell receptor (beta chain) was retrieved from a study of CD8+ T cells in alopecia areata. Study findings and constraints: Since there was just one nonresponder, nobody can yet say how baseline CD8+ expansion ties to response.

This clone was seen more than once but under ten times. The antigen is not known. cDNA serving as the sequencing template came from extracted, reverse transcribed RNA. Repertoires were generated with immunoSEQ multiplex PCR, while TCRdb's copy carries only in-frame clones and drops some. The sample consists of roughly 210,000 clones, around 43% of them appearing once. This CDR3 contains 13 residues. The germline V gene encodes CDR1 SNHLY and CDR2 FYNNEI. V was pared by 6 bases and J by 5 bases, with 2 bases of the junction left unmatched. As for treatment: oral pan-JAK inhibitor, 5-10 mg twice daily. Alopecia areata patients provided lesional scalp punch biopsies and peripheral blood.

The sequence was collected from a human donor with alopecia areata. This chain uses TRBV2 with TRBJ2-2; 8 nucleotides align to TRBD1. The material sequenced was CD4+ T cells sorted from blood, taken at approximately week 37, from a patient treated with tofacitinib. CDR3: CASRRTGTGELFF. The CDR3 DNA sequence: TGTGCCAGCAGGCGGACAGGGACCGGGGAGCTGTTTTTT.